The 17 T cell receptor beta chains below all came from one sample that was sequenced in a study of OX40 agonist ivuxolimab in advanced cancers. Assay: immunoSEQ multiplex PCR; the TCRdb copy retains only in-frame clones and omits some. The sample includes tens of thousands of clones, about nine tenths of them seen just once. The source was CD4+ or CD8+ T cells sorted from blood, collected in a trial of the OX40 agonist ivuxolimab. These receptors all stem from an adult with an advanced solid tumor such as melanoma, head and neck, liver or kidney cancer.

V gene TRBV5-5 combines with J gene TRBJ2-3; a weak D match, TRBD2 (5 bases). The V end lost 1 base, the J end lost 14 bases, and 11 bases lay between the germline ends. Per germline, CDR1 SGHKS and CDR2 YYEKEE (reference sequence). The CDR3 contains 11 residues. The CDR3 DNA follows: TGTGCCAGCAGCTTGCAGCTAGCCCTGTATTTT. Protein sequence: CASSLQLALYF.

This rearrangement joins TRBV11-3 to TRBJ2-1; 10 nucleotides match TRBD2. The trim removed 1 base at V and 7 bases at J, leaving 4 bases unmatched. There are 15 residues in the CDR3. Per germline, CDR1 SGHNT and CDR2 YENEEA. The CDR3 region has the DNA TGTGCCAGCAGCTTAGGTCTAGCGGGAGTGAATGAGCAGTTCTTC. This encodes CASSLGLAGVNEQFF.

The chain links TRBV19 to TRBJ1-1; D uncertain. V was trimmed by 1 base and J by 0 bases, leaving 12 bases between them. Germline-derived CDR1 and CDR2 are LNHDA and SQIVND (reference sequence). The CDR3 has 16 amino acids. This CDR3 is CASSIVFRSMNTEAFF. The CDR3 DNA reads as TGTGCCAGTAGTATAGTATTCAGGAGCATGAACACTGAAGCTTTCTTT.

This chain uses TRBV7-9 with TRBJ2-1, with 9 bases aligning to TRBD2. V lost 3 bases to trimming and J lost 8 bases; unmatched junction nucleotides: 8. Germline V CDR1 and CDR2: SEHNR, FQNEAQ (reference sequence). This CDR3 is built from 15 residues. The CDR3 nucleotides read TGTGCCAGCAGCTTCGGCGGGAGGGCCAGGGATGAGCAGTTCTTC. Its translation is CASSFGGRARDEQFF.

The gene calls are TRBV14 and TRBJ2-1; D remains ambiguous. Germline V gene sequence: CDR1 SGHDN, CDR2 FVKESK. This CDR3 has 15 residues. V dropped 2 bases and J dropped 0 bases, with 8 bases sitting between them. CDR3 region: CASSQLGSSYNEQFF. The DNA of the CDR3 is TGTGCCAGCAGCCAACTCGGGTCCTCCTACAATGAGCAGTTCTTC. The entire variable domain, with the rest obtained from reference TRBV14 and TRBJ2-1, is as follows: EAGVTQFPSHSVIEKGQTVTLRCDPISGHDNLYWYRRVMGKEIKFLLHFVKESKQDESGMPNNRFLAERTGGTYSTLKVQPAELEDSGVYFCASSQLGSSYNEQFFGPGTRLTVL.

The CDR3 protein is CASSGDRTGEKLFF. The CDR3 DNA reads as TGTGCCAGCAGCGGGGACAGGACGGGGGAAAAACTGTTTTTT. V usage is TRBV5-4 and J usage is TRBJ1-4; 8 bases map to TRBD1. This CDR3 is built from 14 residues. Losses at the gene ends were 4 bases for V and 8 bases for J; bases not matched to a gene: 7. In germline, CDR1 is SGHNT, CDR2 YYREEE (reference sequence).

The chain is built from TRBV4-1 and TRBJ2-7; TRBD1 is a possible D gene (6 bases). Germline CDR1 reads MGHRA; CDR2 reads YSYEKL. This CDR3 is 16 amino acids long. Trimming removed 0 bases from V and 4 bases from J, with 16 bases in between. In DNA form, the CDR3 reads TGCGCCAGCAGCCAAGACAGAGACTTCCAGGGGTACGAGCAGTACTTC. It codes for CASSQDRDFQGYEQYF.

The CDR3 is CASTDPVGAGGPGELFF. CDR3 nucleotide sequence: TGTGCCAGTACCGATCCTGTAGGAGCGGGAGGCCCCGGGGAGCTGTTTTTT. The rearrangement uses TRBV19 and TRBJ2-2; TRBD2 aligns across 9 bases. V was pared by 7 bases and J by 6 bases, with 15 bases of the junction left unmatched. The CDR3 has 17 residues. CDR1 and CDR2 from the germline V gene are LNHDA and SQIVND (reference sequence). Based on the CDR3 plus reference TRBV19 and TRBJ2-2, the full variable domain is DGGITQSPKYLFRKEGQNVTLSCEQNLNHDAMYWYRQDPGQGLRLIYYSQIVNDFQKGDIAEGYSVSREKKESFPLTVTSAQKNPTAFYLCASTDPVGAGGPGELFFGEGSRLTVL.

The chain employs TRBV2 and TRBJ2-5; TRBD1 matches at 9 bases. The CDR3 runs to 14 residues. CDR1 is SNHLY, CDR2 FYNNEI, per germline. Losses at the gene ends were 6 bases for V and 2 bases for J; bases not matched to a gene: 4. CDR3: CASRDGTGQETQYF. In nucleotides, the CDR3 is TGTGCCAGCAGAGACGGGACAGGGCAAGAGACCCAGTACTTC.

This chain links TRBV7-8 with TRBJ2-3; 7 nucleotides agree with TRBD2. The CDR3 length is 14 residues. CDR1 is SGHVS and CDR2 is FQNEAQ in the germline V gene. J was trimmed by 1 base and V by 5 bases; bases with no gene match: 3. The CDR3 DNA reads as TGTGCCAGCAGCACCCTAGCGGGCACAGATACGCAGTATTTT. This sequence encodes CASSTLAGTDTQYF.

The J gene is TRBJ2-7, the V gene TRBV21-1; the table names TRBD1, a call not compared with the DNA. TRBV21-1 is a documented pseudogene. The CDR3 length is 23 residues. This CDR3 reads CASNLLPGQGDLSGGKSSYEQYF. The CDR3, as DNA: TGTGCCAGCAACCTACTCCCGGGACAGGGTGACCTGTCCGGCGGAAAATCGTCCTACGAGCAGTACTTC.

The chain recombines TRBV7-3 with TRBJ2-2; TRBD1 or TRBD2 may be the D gene (5 bases each). Germline V gene lookup returns CDR1 SGHTA and CDR2 FQGTGA. The CDR3 is 17 residues long. Trimming left V 5 bases short and J 4 bases short, with 20 bases between. The chain's CDR3 is CASSLAWVEGFTGELFF. Written as DNA, the CDR3 is TGTGCCAGCAGCCTAGCCTGGGTAGAGGGGTTCACCGGGGAGCTGTTTTTT. Combining the CDR3 with reference TRBV7-3 and TRBJ2-2 gives the whole variable domain GAGVSQTPSNKVTEKGKYVELRCDPISGHTALYWYRQSLGQGPEFLIYFQGTGAADDSGLPNDRFFAVRPEGSVSTLKIQRTERGDSAVYLCASSLAWVEGFTGELFFGEGSRLTVL.

J is TRBJ2-5 and V is TRBV7-3, with TRBD1 identical over 7 bases. This CDR3 has 17 residues. V lost 4 bases to trimming and J lost 2 bases; unmatched junction nucleotides: 13. CDR1 and CDR2 (germline): SGHTA, FQGTGA. As DNA, the CDR3 is TGTGCCAGCAGCTCACGGACCCGGGACAGAAGGCAAGAGACCCAGTACTTC. Residues: CASSSRTRDRRQETQYF.

The rearrangement joins TRBV2 to TRBJ2-2; D could derive from TRBD1 or TRBD2 (6 bases each). V was shortened by 7 bases and J by 4 bases, with 19 bases between the two germline ends. The CDR3 covers 16 residues. Germline V gene lookup returns CDR1 SNHLY and CDR2 FYNNEI. The CDR3 coding sequence is TGTGCCAGCACGCGGAGGGGGGCCCAGACCACCGGGGAGCTGTTTTTT. This translates into CASTRRGAQTTGELFF. Full variable domain (rest looked up from reference TRBV2 and TRBJ2-2): EPEVTQTPSHQVTQMGQEVILRCVPISNHLYFYWYRQILGQKVEFLVSFYNNEISEKSEIFDDQFSVERPDGSNFTLKIRSTKLEDSAMYFCASTRRGAQTTGELFFGEGSRLTVL.

The rearrangement links TRBV28 to TRBJ2-7, with 7 bases lining up with TRBD1. Per the germline V gene, CDR1 is MDHEN and CDR2 is SYDVKM. V lost 8 bases to trimming and J lost 2 bases; unmatched junction nucleotides: 6. The CDR3 contains 13 residues. The DNA of the CDR3 is TGTGCCAGCCGGACAGGCACTACCTACGAGCAGTACTTC. This codes for CASRTGTTYEQYF.

This sequence joins TRBV5-4 and TRBJ2-5; D remains unclear. The CDR3 is made up of 13 amino acids. The germline CDR1 and CDR2 sequences are SGHNT and YYREEE (reference sequence). Trimming pared 0 bases from V and 2 bases from J, leaving 5 bases between. CDR3: CASSLDLQETQYF. For the CDR3, the DNA is TGTGCCAGCAGCTTGGACTTGCAAGAGACCCAGTACTTC.

The chain joins TRBV10-3 to TRBJ2-2; 12 positions agree with TRBD2. The CDR3 totals 17 residues. The junction had 4 bases not matched to a gene; V was cut back by 2 bases and J by 3 bases. Germline-derived CDR1 and CDR2 are ENHRY and SYGVKD. The CDR3 region is CAISERLAGVDTGELFF. As DNA, the CDR3 is TGTGCCATCAGTGAGAGACTAGCGGGAGTAGACACCGGGGAGCTGTTTTTT.